Presented here are 15 T cell receptor beta chains from one specimen sequenced in a study of T-cell reconstitution after alpha-beta-depleted transplantation in children. Researchers prepared the TCRbeta library using unique molecular identifiers, the study reports. Each CDR3 protein is one row after TCRdb ran MiXCR on the PCR reads. The sample records 200,000 to 250,000 distinct CDR3 sequences, 9% to 10% being singletons. This specimen was PBMCs from the stem cell graft donor, taken from the stem cell graft. The receptors were sampled from a human donor who donated a stem cell graft to a child with SCID.

Ten or more counts support this clonotype. V usage is TRBV5-1 and J usage is TRBJ2-7, with 11 bases aligning to TRBD1. There are 16 residues in the CDR3. The germline CDR1 and CDR2 sequences are SGHRS and YFSETQ. J lost 6 bases, V lost 4 bases, and 12 bases had no gene match. CDR3 in DNA: TGCGCCAGCAGCCGTTTTTCGGGACAGGGGGATGCCGAGCAGTACTTC. The encoded protein is CASSRFSGQGDAEQYF. The full variable domain, its missing parts supplied by reference TRBV5-1 and TRBJ2-7, is KAGVTQTPRYLIKTRGQQVTLSCSPISGHRSVSWYQQTPGQGLQFLFEYFSETQRNKGNFPGRFSGRQFSNSRSEMNVSTLELGDSALYLCASSRFSGQGDAEQYFGPGTRLTVT.

This clonotype has at least ten counts. The chain combines TRBV28 with TRBJ1-5, with no clear D. V was cut by 2 bases and J by 2 bases, with 10 bases left in between. The CDR3 spans 15 residues. Looked up from germline, CDR1 is MDHEN and CDR2 is SYDVKM. The CDR3 nucleotides are TGTGCCAGCAGTTTAACGTCGCAGGGCAATCAGCCCCAGCATTTT. As protein: CASSLTSQGNQPQHF. The variable domain in full, completed from reference TRBV28 and TRBJ1-5, reads DVKVTQSSRYLVKRTGEKVFLECVQDMDHENMFWYRQDPGLGLRLIYFSYDVKMKEKGDIPEGYSVSREKKERFSLILESASTNQTSMYLCASSLTSQGNQPQHFGDGTRLSIL.

This clonotype was seen only a few times. The genes are TRBV7-9 and TRBJ1-1; D unresolved. The germline V gene encodes CDR1 SEHNR and CDR2 FQNEAQ (reference sequence). V was trimmed by 7 bases and J by 7 bases, leaving 19 bases between them. This CDR3 comprises 14 residues. The CDR3 coding sequence is TGTGCCAGCACCCCCGGGTCGCGGGGAAGTGAAGCTTTCTTT. Amino acid sequence: CASTPGSRGSEAFF.

Many counts were recorded for this clonotype. The chain links TRBV12-3 or TRBV12-4 to TRBJ1-6; the D gene is possibly TRBD1 (5 bases). The CDR3 runs to 13 residues. The V gene lost 1 base and the J gene lost 8 bases, with 6 bases spanning the gap. This chain's CDR3 is CASSLEGYSPLHF. In DNA form, the CDR3 reads TGTGCCAGCAGTTTAGAGGGGTATTCACCCCTCCACTTT.

This clonotype has a count of ten or more. V is TRBV20-1 and J is TRBJ2-1; 9 positions match TRBD2. The CDR3 contains 16 residues. Germline CDR1 is DFQATT and CDR2 is SNEGSKA (reference sequence). V lost 3 bases and J lost 1; bases outside the gene matches: 7. The CDR3 nucleotides are TGCAGTGCTAGCGGTCTAGCGGGGCCTTCCTACAATGAGCAGTTCTTC. This encodes CSASGLAGPSYNEQFF.

This clonotype was counted at least ten times. The rearrangement uses TRBV7-7 and TRBJ2-2; 10 bases line up with TRBD2. V lost 6 bases, J lost 3 bases, and 4 bases stayed unmatched. Germline V lookup: CDR1 SSHAT, CDR2 FNYEAQ (reference sequence). The CDR3 totals 15 residues. CDR3 sequence reads: CASRLLAGDTGELFF. CDR3 DNA sequence: TGTGCCAGCAGGCTTCTAGCGGGGGACACCGGGGAGCTGTTTTTT. The full variable domain, completed using reference TRBV7-7 and TRBJ2-2, is GAGVSQSPRYKVTKRGQDVTLRCDPISSHATLYWYQQALGQGPEFLTYFNYEAQPDKSGLPSDRFSAERPEGSISTLTIQRTEQRDSAMYRCASRLLAGDTGELFFGEGSRLTVL.

In this sample, this clonotype turned up many times. The rearrangement uses TRBV9 and TRBJ1-2; perhaps TRBD1 as D (6 bases). Trimming pared 3 bases from V and 3 bases from J, leaving 12 bases between. Germline-derived CDR1 and CDR2 are SGDLS and YYNGEE. The CDR3 is 14 amino acids. The CDR3 DNA reads as TGTGCCAGCAGCGACCTGGGGGCCTACTATGGCTACACCTTC. Protein product: CASSDLGAYYGYTF. The full variable domain, its missing parts supplied by reference TRBV9 and TRBJ1-2, is DSGVTQTPKHLITATGQRVTLRCSPRSGDLSVYWYQQSLDQGLQFLIQYYNGEERAKGNILERFSAQQFPDLHSELNLSSLELGDSALYFCASSDLGAYYGYTFGSGTRLTVV.

This clonotype appeared many times. The J gene is TRBJ2-1, the V gene TRBV7-3; D is unresolved. V shed 2 bases and J shed 2 bases, with 7 bases lying between them. Germline CDR1 SGHTA, CDR2 FQGTGA. The CDR3 spans 14 residues. The CDR3 region is CASSLSRTYNEQFF. The CDR3 nucleotides are TGTGCCAGCAGCTTATCCCGGACCTACAATGAGCAGTTCTTC.

Many counts were recorded for this clonotype. The V call is TRBV5-1, the J call TRBJ1-1, with TRBD1 as a possible D gene (6 bases). V dropped 4 bases and J dropped 5 bases, with 15 bases sitting between them. Per germline, CDR1 SGHRS and CDR2 YFSETQ. This CDR3 comprises 14 residues. Here the CDR3 reads CASSPSGGGTEAFF. Written as DNA, the CDR3 is TGCGCCAGCAGCCCCTCCGGGGGCGGTACTGAAGCTTTCTTT.

The sample holds many counts of this clonotype. J is TRBJ2-1 and V is TRBV12-3 or TRBV12-4; D possibly uses TRBD1 or TRBD2 (5 bases each). V was shortened by 1 base and J by 6 bases, with 7 bases between the two germline ends. The CDR3 spans 13 residues. This CDR3 reads CASSLVGPNEQFF. DNA of the CDR3: TGTGCCAGCAGTTTAGTGGGACCCAATGAGCAGTTCTTC.

This clonotype has ten or more counts. The CDR3 here is CASRLQANTGELFF. The CDR3 DNA follows: TGTGCCAGCAGGTTACAGGCTAACACCGGGGAGCTGTTTTTT. The chain has TRBV7-7 and TRBJ2-2; possibly TRBD1 for D (5 bases). The V and J ends lost 6 bases and 2 bases respectively, with 10 bases between them. Germline V lookup: CDR1 SSHAT, CDR2 FNYEAQ (reference sequence). The CDR3 is 14 amino acids.

This clonotype has ten or more counts. This chain joins TRBV7-8 and TRBJ2-3; D may be TRBD2 (6 bases). The CDR3 extends over 16 amino acids. Trimming cost V 6 bases and J 1 base, with 17 bases left between them. CDR1 is SGHVS and CDR2 is FQNEAQ in the germline V gene. CDR3 amino acids: CASRYTSPSGTDTQYF. The CDR3 DNA reads as TGTGCCAGCAGATATACTAGCCCTAGCGGCACAGATACGCAGTATTTT. Variable domain in full (rest from reference TRBV7-8 and TRBJ2-3): GAGVSQSPRYKVAKRGQDVALRCDPISGHVSLFWYQQALGQGPEFLTYFQNEAQLDKSGLPSDRFFAERPEGSVSTLKIQRTQQEDSAVYLCASRYTSPSGTDTQYFGPGTRLTVL.

This clonotype occurred many times. J is TRBJ1-1 and V is TRBV20-1, with a possible D match to TRBD1 (5 bases). V gave up 1 base and J gave up 5 bases, with 11 bases separating them. The CDR3 consists of 13 residues. Germline assignment: CDR1 DFQATT and CDR2 SNEGSKA (reference sequence). CDR3 nucleotide sequence: TGCAGTGCTAGAGTGGGACTGGGGACTGAAGCTTTCTTT. Its translation is CSARVGLGTEAFF.

This clonotype was seen at least ten times. The chain uses TRBV5-1 and TRBJ2-5; TRBD1 is a possible D gene (6 bases). Trimming took 2 bases from V and 4 from J, leaving 12 bases between them. This CDR3 spans 14 amino acids. Germline V CDR1 and CDR2: SGHRS, YFSETQ. CDR3 amino acids: CASSFSGARETQYF. Written as DNA, the CDR3 is TGCGCCAGCAGCTTCTCAGGGGCCCGAGAGACCCAGTACTTC.

With respect to this clonotype: Given the absence of the conserved phenylalanine or tryptophan at the CDR3 end, a read error is likely. It is unclear where the CDR3 begins or ends on the DNA, so no DNA is shown, and the CDR3 is as TCRdb lists it. The chain couples TRBV3-1 to TRBJ1-2; the table's D gene call, TRBD1, was not cross checked with the DNA. Looked up from germline, CDR1 is LGHDT and CDR2 is YNNKEL (reference sequence). The CDR3 adds up to 14 amino acids, both ends counted. The CDR3: CASSPGTEIYGNTV.